This T cell receptor beta chain was recorded in a study of CD8+ T cells in alopecia areata. Study summary: Oral tofacitinib, 5 to 10 mg twice daily, was given in an open-label trial.

Treatment described: oral pan-JAK inhibitor, 5-10 mg twice daily. Overall study findings and caveats: Many expanded lesional clones stayed in scalp and blood while on tofacitinib.

Following extraction, RNA underwent reverse transcription to cDNA, which served as the sequencing template. TCRdb's table, derived via immunoSEQ multiplex PCR, lists solely in-frame clones and lacks some. The sample lists 190,000 or so clones, roughly 64% occurring once. To note about this clone: Its antigen is undetermined.

Specimen: CD4+ T cells sorted from blood, collected at week 24, from a patient treated with tofacitinib. The TCR originated in a human donor with alopecia areata.

CDR3 sequence reads: CASSTTSGNNEQFF. CDR3 DNA: TGTGCCAGCTCAACAACTAGCGGAAACAATGAGCAGTTCTTC. The gene calls are TRBV18 and TRBJ2-1; 8 bases align to TRBD2. V shed 5 bases, J shed 5 bases, and the junction held 5 bases outside the gene matches. CDR3 length equals 14 residues. Germline CDR1 KGHSH, CDR2 LQKENI.